This T cell receptor beta chain was captured in a study of T cell responses to AZD1222 COVID-19 vaccine. Across the whole study: Samples with a second dose at about 4 or about 12 weeks were pooled together.

Data came from immunoSEQ multiplex PCR; TCRdb stores just in-frame clones and leaves some out. Of about 170,000 clones listed, 80% to 95% were seen once; the top ten hold 1.5% to 2%. Concerning this clone itself: Antigen specificity is unknown.

Notes on the study in general: The donor cohort was predominantly white British with a female majority, and clonal diversity may have been underestimated. Only 6 or 7 individuals given AZD1222 were seropositive at baseline.

This receptor was obtained from an adult in good health. The sequencing here drew on peripheral blood, taken on day 0 of AZD1222 vaccination.

CDR3 residues: CASSYSSSYNEQFF. The CDR3 nucleotides read TGTGCCAGCAGTTATTCCAGCTCCTACAATGAGCAGTTCTTC. This chain uses TRBV6-5 with TRBJ2-1, with D unclear. This CDR3 has 14 residues. Deletions cut 3 bases from V and 0 bases from J, with 6 bases between. Germline lookup yields CDR1 MNHEY and CDR2 SVGAGI.